The sequence of this T cell receptor beta chain was determined in a study of regulatory T cells in long-lasting Graves disease. This clonotype has a handful of counts. The antigen is not known. Study results and limitations: Among the persistent patients, thousands of public clonotypes were shared, more than the approximately 970 shared among new patients.

This CDR3 has 14 residues. Germline V gene lookup returns CDR1 LGHDT and CDR2 YNNKEL (reference sequence). V shed 1 base and J shed 8 bases, with 9 bases lying between them. CDR3-region Arm-PCR and iRepertoire HTBI primers produced the TCR beta libraries. TCRdb independently ran MiXCR on the multiplex PCR reads; one entry per CDR3 protein. The sample carries 440,000 or so distinct CDR3 sequences, 15% to 20% recorded once. Indicated time point: newly diagnosed GD, antithyroid drugs for less than 3 months. The TCR library was made from RNA extracted from PBMCs. The same sample was also used in a study of T cells in Graves' hyperthyroidism and ophthalmopathy.

This TCR was sampled from a woman aged 25 to 39 with Graves disease. The material was peripheral blood mononuclear cells (PBMCs), obtained at new diagnosis, from a patient treated with antithyroid drugs. The V gene is TRBV3-1, the J gene TRBJ1-6; D gene uncertain. The CDR3 DNA sequence: TGTGCCAGCAGCCAAGCGGTAAGGGATTCACCCCTCCACTTT. It specifies CASSQAVRDSPLHF.